This TCR beta chain is from a study of shared clonotypes between healthy human individuals. CDR1 and CDR2 (germline): LGHNA, YNFKEQ. The CDR3 length is 12 residues. Trimming removed 5 bases at V and 8 bases at J, with 9 bases between. As regards this clone: No antigen is known for it.

In the sorted-subset replicate PCRs, 200 ng DNA, tens of thousands of T cell genomes, was used. Data came from immunoSEQ multiplex PCR; TCRdb stores just in-frame clones and leaves some out. The sample includes approximately 640,000 clones, about 78% of them seen just once. Regarding the study as a whole: Roughly 4.7% was the fraction of naive CD4 clonotypes found shared across a few donors.

Sequences were obtained from memory CD4+ T cells sorted from blood. Described subset: CD45RA-negative fraction. The V and J genes are TRBV4-2 and TRBJ1-4; no clear D gene. The receptor was isolated from a woman aged 30 to 39 in good health. CDR3 bases: TGTGCCAGCAGCGCGGGAGGGGAAAAACTGTTTTTT. This codes for CASSAGGEKLFF.